This T cell receptor beta chain was sequenced for a study of beta chain features in type 1 diabetes. Study findings and constraints: Any role of HLA type in TCRB rearrangement remained unresolved here.

Sorting based on CD45RO/CCR7/CD25/CD127/CD95/CD27 separated CD4+ naive, central memory, regulatory and stem cell-like memory cells. The authors obtained over 95% purity in all sorted populations. TCRB transcripts that were expressed got sequenced, as all of the isolated RNA had been reverse transcribed. TCRdb keeps only in-frame clones here, not all; method: immunoSEQ multiplex PCR. The sample contains some 410,000 clones, over 11% of which appear only once. A word on this clone: The antigen remains unidentified.

The germline gives CDR1 GTSNPN, CDR2 SVGIG (reference sequence). This CDR3 has 11 residues. V gave up 7 bases and J gave up 8 bases; unmatched junction bases: 7. This clonotype was obtained from a man younger than 40 in good health. Input material: naive CD4+ T cells from blood. The J gene is TRBJ1-2, the V gene TRBV30; 7 bases match TRBD1. The CDR3 DNA reads TGTGCCTACCGACAGGGTAAAGGCTACACCTTC. Protein product: CAYRQGKGYTF.